Listed below are T cell receptor beta chains from one sample, sequenced in a study of neurological immune-mediated disorders. TCRdb ran MiXCR on the 5' RACE reads and lists one entry per CDR3 protein. The sample carries more than 15,000 distinct CDR3 sequences, approximately 3.7% recorded once. Sequencing was performed on CD8+ T cells from blood. The origin of the receptors is a woman aged 40 to 50 in good health. Each CDR3 is given with its conserved first and last residue. The order of the fields is D gene, clone size, J gene, V gene, CDR3 protein. D genes are given only for firm matches. Clone size is stated in some rows and not others, as once, few, many or a class when expanded.

d_gene: .; abundance: many; j_gene: TRBJ2-3; v_gene: TRBV28; CDR3aa: CASSLQGYTDTQYF
d_gene: .; abundance: many; j_gene: TRBJ2-7; v_gene: TRBV10-3; CDR3aa: CAITADGSYEQYF
d_gene: .; abundance: .; j_gene: TRBJ2-2; v_gene: TRBV20-1; CDR3aa: CSARRQEQGTGELFF
d_gene: TRBD2; abundance: many; j_gene: TRBJ2-3; v_gene: TRBV4-3; CDR3aa: CASSQGGSVSGSTDTQYF
d_gene: TRBD1; abundance: many; j_gene: TRBJ2-2; v_gene: TRBV5-1; CDR3aa: CASSLDRGPSPGELFF
d_gene: TRBD2; abundance: many; j_gene: TRBJ2-7; v_gene: TRBV28; CDR3aa: CASRILAGPYEQYF
d_gene: TRBD2; abundance: many; j_gene: TRBJ2-1; v_gene: TRBV6-4; CDR3aa: CASSEDLGGSDEQFF
d_gene: .; abundance: many; j_gene: TRBJ1-4; v_gene: TRBV5-1; CDR3aa: CASRGAYSGKLFF
d_gene: .; abundance: many; j_gene: TRBJ2-1; v_gene: TRBV11-2; CDR3aa: CASSLVRGEQFF
d_gene: .; abundance: many; j_gene: TRBJ2-3; v_gene: TRBV12-3/TRBV12-4; CDR3aa: CASREGVHTQYF
d_gene: .; abundance: many; j_gene: TRBJ2-3; v_gene: TRBV15; CDR3aa: CATSNSGATDTQYF
d_gene: .; abundance: many; j_gene: TRBJ1-2; v_gene: TRBV24-1; CDR3aa: CATGVPEGGYTF
d_gene: TRBD1; abundance: many; j_gene: TRBJ2-1; v_gene: TRBV7-6; CDR3aa: CASSGTGAYNEQFF
d_gene: .; abundance: many; j_gene: TRBJ1-1; v_gene: TRBV5-1; CDR3aa: CASSPKRQVNTEAFF